This T cell receptor (beta chain) was found in a study of blood T cell repertoires in COVID-19. Study at large: COVID-19 samples collected from the United States, Italy and Spain covered acute and convalescent phases.

Study processing details: Using reference gene primer amplification, nucleated cell counts were estimated. Sequencing was performed with immunoSEQ multiplex PCR; in TCRdb, only in-frame clones are kept and a portion is missing. D and trimming come from the DNA, and the V and J calls and clone size come from that table. The table lists tens of thousands of clones, about nine tenths of them singletons. This clone was detected only once. Per the germline V gene, CDR1 is SGHRS and CDR2 is YFSETQ. With V trimmed by 3 bases and J by 1 base, 4 bases remained unmatched. The CDR3 runs to 15 residues. This sequence originates from a male donor with acute or convalescent COVID-19. The sequencing sample was made of peripheral blood. The chain carries TRBV5-1 and TRBJ1-1; 9 positions match TRBD1. CDR3 sequence (DNA): TGCGCCAGCAGCTACCAGGGACAGGGGAACACTGAAGCTTTCTTT. Encoded protein: CASSYQGQGNTEAFF.